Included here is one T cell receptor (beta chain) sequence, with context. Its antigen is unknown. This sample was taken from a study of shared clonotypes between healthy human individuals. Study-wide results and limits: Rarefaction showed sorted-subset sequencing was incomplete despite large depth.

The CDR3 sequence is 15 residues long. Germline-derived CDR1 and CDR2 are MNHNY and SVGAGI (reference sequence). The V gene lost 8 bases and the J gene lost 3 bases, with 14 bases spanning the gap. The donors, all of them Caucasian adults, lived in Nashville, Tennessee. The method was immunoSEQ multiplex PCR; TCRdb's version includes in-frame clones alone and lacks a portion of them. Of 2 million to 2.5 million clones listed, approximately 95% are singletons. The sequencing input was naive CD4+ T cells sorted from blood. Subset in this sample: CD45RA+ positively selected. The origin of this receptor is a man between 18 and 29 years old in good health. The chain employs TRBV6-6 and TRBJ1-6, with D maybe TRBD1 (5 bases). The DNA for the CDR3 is TGTGCCAGCGGCCAGACAGTTCACTATAATTCACCCCTCCACTTT. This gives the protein CASGQTVHYNSPLHF.